These 18 T cell receptor beta chains originate from one sample sequenced in a study of control samples from healthy donors and cancer patients. The protocol was immunoSEQ multiplex PCR, while the TCRdb copy is restricted to in-frame clones and leaves out a portion. The sample shows some 58,000 clones, over 75% of them seen only once. Sequenced input: PBMCs. The source of these receptors is a woman aged 55-70 years with lung cancer.

The genes are TRBV7-2 and TRBJ2-2, with D hard to call. In germline, CDR1 is SGHTA, CDR2 FQGNSA. Trimming took off 7 bases at V and 2 bases at J, with 17 bases between the two ends. This CDR3 has 16 residues. The CDR3 sequence: CASTPPPPRNTGELFF. The CDR3 nucleotides read TGTGCCAGCACCCCCCCACCTCCTCGAAACACCGGGGAGCTGTTTTTT.

The chain has TRBV5-1 and TRBJ1-5; D is unclear. The V gene's germline CDR1 is SGHRS and CDR2 YFSETQ. Trimming took off 0 bases at V and 5 bases at J, with 9 bases between the two ends. The CDR3 covers 14 residues. CDR3 loop: CASSLDGSDQPQHF. The CDR3 DNA sequence: TGCGCCAGCAGCTTGGACGGGAGTGATCAGCCCCAGCATTTT.

This clone is a singleton in its sample. The chain joins TRBV30 to TRBJ1-6, with D unclear. Germline CDR1 is GTSNPN and CDR2 is SVGIG (reference sequence). V lost 2 bases and J lost 7, with 24 bases in between. The CDR3 contains 18 residues. CDR3 DNA: TGTGCCTGGAGTCCGCGCACCACAGCGGATGTATGGAATTCACCCCTCCACTTT. Its translation: CAWSPRTTADVWNSPLHF.

This chain uses TRBV20-1 with TRBJ1-4; TRBD1 agrees at 7 bases. CDR3 size: 13 residues. Germline V gene lookup returns CDR1 DFQATT and CDR2 SNEGSKA (reference sequence). The trim removed 3 bases at V and 5 bases at J, leaving 3 bases unmatched. The DNA of the CDR3 is TGCAGTGCTAGTGGGACAGCGAATGAAAAACTGTTTTTT. Its translation is CSASGTANEKLFF.

This chain's CDR3 is CASSLQPGQGFGYTF. The CDR3 DNA follows: TGTGCCAGCAGTTTACAGCCGGGACAGGGATTTGGCTACACCTTC. The chain couples TRBV28 to TRBJ1-2, with 9 bases that match TRBD1. Per germline, CDR1 MDHEN and CDR2 SYDVKM. The CDR3 runs to 15 residues. Germline trimming cut 2 bases from V and 7 bases from J; bases unmatched to any gene: 8.

The CDR3 DNA is TGTGCCAGCAGTAAGGGACTAGCGGGTTACTCCTACAATGAGCAGTTCTTC. Amino acid sequence: CASSKGLAGYSYNEQFF. This chain links TRBV28 with TRBJ2-1; 12 bases agree with TRBD2. There are 17 residues in the CDR3. Germline V lookup: CDR1 MDHEN, CDR2 SYDVKM. V shed 5 bases, J shed 0 bases, and the junction held 5 bases outside the gene matches.

V gene TRBV14 combines with J gene TRBJ2-4; TRBD1 matches at 8 bases. The germline V gene has CDR1 SGHDN and CDR2 FVKESK. Unmatched junction bases numbered 7, after V lost 6 bases and J lost 0 bases. The CDR3 loop spans 16 amino acids. The CDR3, as DNA: TGTGCCAGCAGTCCCGACAGGGGAAGAGCCAAAAACATTCAGTACTTC. Its protein is CASSPDRGRAKNIQYF.

The genes are TRBV15 and TRBJ2-7; D is unresolved. The CDR3 consists of 17 residues. Germline CDR1 reads LNHNV; CDR2 reads YYDKDF (reference sequence). With 0 bases removed from V and 2 bases from J, the gap between germline ends came to 17 bases. The CDR3 bases are TGTGCCACCAGCAGAGAGAGTATAAAGCACACTACCTACGAGCAGTACTTC. Encoded protein: CATSRESIKHTTYEQYF.

This chain links TRBV2 with TRBJ2-7; the D is unclear. Trimming left V 8 bases short and J 2 bases short, with 16 bases between. This CDR3 has 14 amino acids. The germline gives CDR1 SNHLY, CDR2 FYNNEI. The chain's CDR3 is CASRARFLTYEQYF. CDR3 bases: TGTGCCAGCCGGGCCCGATTTCTGACCTACGAGCAGTACTTC.

The V gene is TRBV29-1, the J gene TRBJ2-7, with D maybe TRBD1 (6 bases). The length of the CDR3 is 14 residues. In germline, CDR1 is SQVTM, CDR2 ANQGSEA. Trimming cost V 4 bases and J 3 bases, with 16 bases left between them. The CDR3 sequence: CSVVGQSGGYEQYF. The CDR3 nucleotides are TGCAGCGTTGTAGGACAGTCAGGCGGCTACGAGCAGTACTTC.

This clone was seen just once. V is TRBV6-5 and J is TRBJ1-1; D is perhaps TRBD1 (5 bases). Germline V gene data show CDR1 as MNHEY and CDR2 as SVGAGI. Trimming left V 4 bases short and J 5 bases short, with 8 bases between. This CDR3 spans 12 amino acids. The CDR3 sequence is CASSSQETEAFF. For the CDR3, the DNA is TGTGCCAGCAGTTCACAGGAAACTGAAGCTTTCTTT.

The J gene is TRBJ2-5, the V gene TRBV10-1; 14 nucleotides match TRBD2. The ends lost 5 bases at V and 5 bases at J; junction bases unmatched: 4. The germline V gene encodes CDR1 WNHNN and CDR2 SYGVQD (reference sequence). This CDR3 spans 15 amino acids. The CDR3 nucleotides read TGCGCCAGCAGTCCTGGGACTAGCGGGGGTGAGACCCAGTACTTC. It encodes CASSPGTSGGETQYF.

This chain joins TRBV11-1 and TRBJ2-2; no definite D call. The CDR3 loop spans 15 amino acids. The germline gives CDR1 SGHAT, CDR2 FQDESV (reference sequence). V was clipped by 5 bases and J by 1 base, with 11 bases between them. The CDR3 DNA reads as TGTGCCAGCAGCCCGACGCTGGGGAACACCGGGGAGCTGTTTTTT. It is translated as CASSPTLGNTGELFF.

The V and J genes are TRBV3-1 (or the pseudogene TRBV3-2) and TRBJ2-1; D ambiguous. With 4 bases removed from V and 0 bases from J, the gap between germline ends came to 13 bases. This CDR3 is 16 amino acids long. Germline V gene sequence: CDR1 LGHDT, CDR2 YNNKEL (reference sequence). CDR3 in DNA: TGTGCCAGCAGCCCAGTGGGGTATAGCTCCTACAATGAGCAGTTCTTC. Its protein is CASSPVGYSSYNEQFF.

The DNA of the CDR3 is TGTGCCAGCAGCCAAGATCTGCAGGGGGCCTATGGCTACACCTTC. Its translation is CASSQDLQGAYGYTF. The gene calls are TRBV4-2 and TRBJ1-2, with 8 bases matching TRBD1. The germline CDR1 and CDR2 sequences are LGHNA and YNFKEQ. The V gene end was trimmed by 0 bases and the J gene end by 4 bases; junction bases not matched to a gene: 4. The CDR3 spans 15 residues.

The chain employs TRBV7-2 and TRBJ1-5; no clear D. V lost 1 base and J 6 bases, leaving 13 bases between the germline ends. CDR3 length equals 15 residues. Germline lookup yields CDR1 SGHTA and CDR2 FQGNSA. CDR3 in DNA: TGTGCCAGCAGCTTAGGCATCGGGTGGGCTCAGCCCCAGCATTTT. This translates into CASSLGIGWAQPQHF.

The chain has TRBV19 and TRBJ1-2, with a tentative D call TRBD1 (5 bases). CDR3 length: 14 amino acids. V was pared by 8 bases and J by 4 bases, with 17 bases between. The germline gives CDR1 LNHDA, CDR2 SQIVND (reference sequence). The CDR3 is CASGAGQGAYGYTF. The CDR3 DNA sequence: TGTGCCAGTGGAGCAGGACAAGGGGCCTATGGCTACACCTTC.

The chain links TRBV13 to TRBJ2-1, with unresolved D. V shed 2 bases and J shed 5 bases, with 13 bases lying between them. Germline V gene lookup returns CDR1 PRHDT and CDR2 FYEKMQ (reference sequence). The length of the CDR3 is 15 residues. The CDR3 DNA follows: TGTGCCAGCAGCTTATCTGGAGTAGCCCACAATGAGCAGTTCTTC. Residues: CASSLSGVAHNEQFF. The full variable domain, rest sourced from reference TRBV13 and TRBJ2-1, is AAGVIQSPRHLIKEKRETATLKCYPIPRHDTVYWYQQGPGQDPQFLISFYEKMQSDKGSIPDRFSAQQFSDYHSELNMSSLELGDSALYFCASSLSGVAHNEQFFGPGTRLTVL.